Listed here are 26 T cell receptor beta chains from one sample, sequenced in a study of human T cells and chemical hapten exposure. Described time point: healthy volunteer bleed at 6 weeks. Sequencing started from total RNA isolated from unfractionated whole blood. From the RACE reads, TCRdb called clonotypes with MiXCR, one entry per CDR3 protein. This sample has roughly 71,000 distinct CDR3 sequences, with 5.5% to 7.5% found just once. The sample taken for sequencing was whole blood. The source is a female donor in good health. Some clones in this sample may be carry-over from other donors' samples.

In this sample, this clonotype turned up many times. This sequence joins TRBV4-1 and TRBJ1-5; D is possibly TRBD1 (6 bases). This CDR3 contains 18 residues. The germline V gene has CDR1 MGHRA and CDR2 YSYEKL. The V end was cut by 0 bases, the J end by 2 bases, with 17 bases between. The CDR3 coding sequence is TGCGCCAGCAGCCAAGATGGGCAGGGGAGGTGGGGCAATCAGCCCCAGCATTTT. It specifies CASSQDGQGRWGNQPQHF.

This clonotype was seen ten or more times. CDR3 loop: CASSQTGVNQPQHF. The DNA for the CDR3 is TGTGCCAGCAGCCAAACCGGGGTCAATCAGCCCCAGCATTTT. The genes are TRBV3-1 and TRBJ1-5; the D is unclear. The CDR3 length is 14 residues. The V end was cut by 2 bases, the J end by 3 bases, with 8 bases between. CDR1 is LGHDT, CDR2 YNNKEL, per germline (reference sequence). Full variable domain (remainder filled in from reference TRBV3-1 and TRBJ1-5): DTAVSQTPKYLVTQMGNDKSIKCEQNLGHDTMYWYKQDSKKFLKIMFSYNNKELIINETVPNRFSPKSPDKAHLNLHINSLELGDSAVYFCASSQTGVNQPQHFGDGTRLSIL.

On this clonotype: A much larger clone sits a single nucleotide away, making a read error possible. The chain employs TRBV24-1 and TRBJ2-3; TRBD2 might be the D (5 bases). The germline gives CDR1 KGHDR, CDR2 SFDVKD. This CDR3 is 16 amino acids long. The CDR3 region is CATSDTTTLYTDTQCF. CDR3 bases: TGTGCCACCAGTGACACGACTACACTCTACACAGATACGCAGTGTTTT.

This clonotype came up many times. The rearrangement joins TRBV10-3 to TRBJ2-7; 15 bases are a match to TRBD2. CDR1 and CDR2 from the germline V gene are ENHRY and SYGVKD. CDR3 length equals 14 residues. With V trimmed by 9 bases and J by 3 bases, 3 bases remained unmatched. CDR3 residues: CAIGLAGGRYEQYF. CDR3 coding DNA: TGTGCCATAGGACTAGCGGGAGGGCGCTACGAGCAGTACTTC.

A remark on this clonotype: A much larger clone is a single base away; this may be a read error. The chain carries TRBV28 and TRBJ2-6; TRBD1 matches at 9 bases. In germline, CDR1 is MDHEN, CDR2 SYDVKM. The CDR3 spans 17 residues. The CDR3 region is CASSFGQGRAGANVLSF. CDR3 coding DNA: TGTGCCAGCAGTTTCGGACAGGGGCGGGCTGGGGCCAACGTCCTGTCTTTC.

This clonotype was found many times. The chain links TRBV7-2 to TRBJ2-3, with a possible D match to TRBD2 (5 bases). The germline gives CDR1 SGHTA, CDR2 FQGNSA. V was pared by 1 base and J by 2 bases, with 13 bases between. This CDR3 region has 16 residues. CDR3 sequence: CASSLGGSDYTDTQYF. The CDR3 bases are TGTGCCAGCAGCTTAGGCGGTAGCGACTACACAGATACGCAGTATTTT.

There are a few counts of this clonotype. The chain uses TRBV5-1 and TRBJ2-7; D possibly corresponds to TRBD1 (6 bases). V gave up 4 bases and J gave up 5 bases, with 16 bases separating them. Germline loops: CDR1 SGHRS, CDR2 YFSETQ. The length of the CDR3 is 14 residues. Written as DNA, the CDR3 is TGCGCCAGCAGCCCCGGGACAAACCTCGACGAGCAGTACTTC. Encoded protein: CASSPGTNLDEQYF. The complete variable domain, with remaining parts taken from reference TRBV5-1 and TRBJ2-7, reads KAGVTQTPRYLIKTRGQQVTLSCSPISGHRSVSWYQQTPGQGLQFLFEYFSETQRNKGNFPGRFSGRQFSNSRSEMNVSTLELGDSALYLCASSPGTNLDEQYFGPGTRLTVT.

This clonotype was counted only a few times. Written as DNA, the CDR3 is TGTGCCAGCAGACCAGGACAGACTCCCGACACCGGGGAGCTGTTTTTT. Encoded protein: CASRPGQTPDTGELFF. The chain has TRBV28 and TRBJ2-2; perhaps TRBD1 as D (6 bases). CDR3 length: 16 amino acids. Germline values: CDR1 MDHEN, CDR2 SYDVKM. The ends were cut back, 6 bases at V and 3 bases at J, with 17 bases in the middle.

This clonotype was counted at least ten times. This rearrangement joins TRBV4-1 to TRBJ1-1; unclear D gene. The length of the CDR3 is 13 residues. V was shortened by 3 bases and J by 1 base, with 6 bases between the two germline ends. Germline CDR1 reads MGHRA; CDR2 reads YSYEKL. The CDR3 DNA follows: TGCGCCAGCAGCCAGGCAAGGAACACTGAAGCTTTCTTT. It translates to CASSQARNTEAFF.

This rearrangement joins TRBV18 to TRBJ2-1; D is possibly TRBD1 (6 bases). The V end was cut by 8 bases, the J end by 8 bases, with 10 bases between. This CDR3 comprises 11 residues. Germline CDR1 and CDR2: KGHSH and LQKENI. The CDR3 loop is CASTGKHEQFF. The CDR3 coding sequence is TGTGCCAGCACAGGGAAGCATGAGCAGTTCTTC.

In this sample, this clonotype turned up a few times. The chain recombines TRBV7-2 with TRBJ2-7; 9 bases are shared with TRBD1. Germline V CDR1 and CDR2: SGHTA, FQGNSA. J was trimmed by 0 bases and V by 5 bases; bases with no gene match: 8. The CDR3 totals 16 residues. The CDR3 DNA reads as TGTGCCAGCAGCCTAGACAGGGGGACCCACTCCTACGAGCAGTACTTC. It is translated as CASSLDRGTHSYEQYF.

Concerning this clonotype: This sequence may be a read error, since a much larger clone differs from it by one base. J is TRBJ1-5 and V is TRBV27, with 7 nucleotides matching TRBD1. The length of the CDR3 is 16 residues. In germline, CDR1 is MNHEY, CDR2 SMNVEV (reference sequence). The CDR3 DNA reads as TGTGCCAGCAGTTCCACCTTGACAGGGCCCTATCAGCCCCAGAATTTT. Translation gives CASSSTLTGPYQPQNF.

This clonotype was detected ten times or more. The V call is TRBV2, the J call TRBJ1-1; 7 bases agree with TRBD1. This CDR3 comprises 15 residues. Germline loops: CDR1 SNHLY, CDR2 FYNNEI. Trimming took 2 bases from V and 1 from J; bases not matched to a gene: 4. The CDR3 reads CASSEWGQPNTEAFF. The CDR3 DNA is TGTGCCAGCAGTGAATGGGGACAGCCGAACACTGAAGCTTTCTTT.

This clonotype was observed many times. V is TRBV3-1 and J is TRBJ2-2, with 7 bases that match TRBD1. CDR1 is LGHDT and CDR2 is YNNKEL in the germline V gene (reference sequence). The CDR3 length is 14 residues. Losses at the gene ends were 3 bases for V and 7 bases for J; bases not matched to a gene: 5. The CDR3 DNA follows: TGTGCCAGCAGCCATAACAGGGGACACGGGGAGCTGTTTTTT. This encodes CASSHNRGHGELFF. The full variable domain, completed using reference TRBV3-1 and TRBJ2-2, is DTAVSQTPKYLVTQMGNDKSIKCEQNLGHDTMYWYKQDSKKFLKIMFSYNNKELIINETVPNRFSPKSPDKAHLNLHINSLELGDSAVYFCASSHNRGHGELFFGEGSRLTVL.

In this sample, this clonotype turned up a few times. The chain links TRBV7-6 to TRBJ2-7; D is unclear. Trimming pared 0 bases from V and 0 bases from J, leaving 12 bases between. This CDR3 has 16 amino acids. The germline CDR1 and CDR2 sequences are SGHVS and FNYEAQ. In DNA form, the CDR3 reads TGTGCCAGCAGCTTAGCAGTAGGGCAGGCCTCCTACGAGCAGTACTTC. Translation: CASSLAVGQASYEQYF.

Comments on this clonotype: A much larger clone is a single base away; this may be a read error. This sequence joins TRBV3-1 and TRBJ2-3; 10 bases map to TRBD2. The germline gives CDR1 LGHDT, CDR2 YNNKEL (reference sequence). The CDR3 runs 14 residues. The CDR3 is CAGSLSSGSMKQYF. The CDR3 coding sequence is TGTGCCGGCAGCCTATCTAGCGGGAGTATGAAGCAGTATTTT.

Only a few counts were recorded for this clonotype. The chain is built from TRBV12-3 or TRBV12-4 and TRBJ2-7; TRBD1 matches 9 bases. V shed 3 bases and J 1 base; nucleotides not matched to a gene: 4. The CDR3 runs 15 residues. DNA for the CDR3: TGTGCCAGCAGTTTCAGACAGGGGGGTTCCTACGAGCAGTACTTC. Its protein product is CASSFRQGGSYEQYF.

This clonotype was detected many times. In DNA form, the CDR3 reads TGCAGTGCTAGAGGGCAATTCAGTCAGCCCCAGCATTTT. Protein sequence: CSARGQFSQPQHF. The chain couples TRBV20-1 to TRBJ1-5; no reliable D call. This CDR3 is built from 13 residues. Trimming stripped 1 base from V and 6 bases from J, with 10 bases between. CDR1 is DFQATT, CDR2 SNEGSKA, per germline (reference sequence).

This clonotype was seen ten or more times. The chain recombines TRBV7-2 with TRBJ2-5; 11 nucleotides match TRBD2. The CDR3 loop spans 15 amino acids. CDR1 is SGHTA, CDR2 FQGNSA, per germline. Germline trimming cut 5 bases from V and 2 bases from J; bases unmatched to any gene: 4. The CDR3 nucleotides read TGTGCCAGCAGCGAGACTAGCGGGGTACAAGAGACCCAGTACTTC. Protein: CASSETSGVQETQYF.

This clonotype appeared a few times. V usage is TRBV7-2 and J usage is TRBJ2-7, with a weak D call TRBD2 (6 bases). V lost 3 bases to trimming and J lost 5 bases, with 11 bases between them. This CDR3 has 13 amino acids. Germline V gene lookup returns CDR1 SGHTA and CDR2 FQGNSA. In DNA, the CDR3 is TGTGCCAGCAGCTTGCGGGGAAGCGACGAGCAGTACTTC. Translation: CASSLRGSDEQYF.

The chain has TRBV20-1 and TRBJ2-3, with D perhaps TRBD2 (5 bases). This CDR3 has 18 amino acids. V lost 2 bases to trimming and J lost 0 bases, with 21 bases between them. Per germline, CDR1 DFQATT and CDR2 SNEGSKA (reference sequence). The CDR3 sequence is CSARLVESGRLSTDTQYF. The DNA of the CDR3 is TGCAGTGCTAGATTGGTTGAAAGCGGACGCCTCAGCACAGATACGCAGTATTTT.

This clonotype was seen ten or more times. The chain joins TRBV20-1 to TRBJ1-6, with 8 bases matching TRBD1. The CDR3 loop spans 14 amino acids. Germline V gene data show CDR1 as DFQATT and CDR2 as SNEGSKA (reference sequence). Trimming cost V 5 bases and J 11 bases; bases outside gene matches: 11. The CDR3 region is CSALRTGNGPPLHF. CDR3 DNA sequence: TGCAGTGCTCTCCGGACAGGGAATGGTCCACCCCTCCACTTT.

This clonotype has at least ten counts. The CDR3 loop reads CSVAVQPTYEQYF. The CDR3 region has the DNA TGCAGCGTTGCGGTTCAGCCCACCTACGAGCAGTACTTC. The V gene is TRBV29-1, the J gene TRBJ2-7, with D uncertain. This CDR3 has 13 amino acids. Trimming pared 4 bases from V and 2 bases from J, leaving 12 bases between. Germline V CDR1 and CDR2: SQVTM, ANQGSEA.

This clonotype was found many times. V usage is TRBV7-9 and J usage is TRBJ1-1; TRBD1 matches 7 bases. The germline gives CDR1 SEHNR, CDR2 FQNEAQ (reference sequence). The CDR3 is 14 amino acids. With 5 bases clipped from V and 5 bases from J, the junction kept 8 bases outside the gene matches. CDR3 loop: CASSAYQGETEAFF. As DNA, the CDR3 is TGTGCCAGCAGCGCTTACCAGGGGGAAACTGAAGCTTTCTTT. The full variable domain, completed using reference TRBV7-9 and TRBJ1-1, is DTGVSQNPRHKITKRGQNVTFRCDPISEHNRLYWYRQTLGQGPEFLTYFQNEAQLEKSRLLSDRFSAERPKGSFSTLEIQRTEQGDSAMYLCASSAYQGETEAFFGQGTRLTVV.

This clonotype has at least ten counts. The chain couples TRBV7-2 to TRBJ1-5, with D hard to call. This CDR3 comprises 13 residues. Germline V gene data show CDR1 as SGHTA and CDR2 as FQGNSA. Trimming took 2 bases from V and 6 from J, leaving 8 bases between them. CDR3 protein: CASSLNWGQPQHF. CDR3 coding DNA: TGTGCCAGCAGCTTAAATTGGGGTCAGCCCCAGCATTTT.

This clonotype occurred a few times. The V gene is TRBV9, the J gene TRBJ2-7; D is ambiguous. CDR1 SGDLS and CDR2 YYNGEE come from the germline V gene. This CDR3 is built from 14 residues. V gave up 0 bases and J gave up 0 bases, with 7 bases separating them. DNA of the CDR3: TGTGCCAGCAGCGTAGTTGGAAGCTCCTACGAGCAGTACTTC. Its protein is CASSVVGSSYEQYF.